The source of this T cell receptor beta chain is a study of Graves' ophthalmopathy and Graves' hyperthyroidism (dated by TCRdb to between 2017 and 2018). Regarding the research as a whole: Peripheral blood was collected at initial diagnosis, before any treatment. Following sampling, methimazole starting at 30 mg daily was administered to hyperthyroidism patients, and high-dose intravenous methylprednisolone was administered to ophthalmopathy patients. In total, approximately 130 blood samples were TCR-sequenced: roughly 45 ophthalmopathy, some 75 hyperthyroidism and approximately 17 hyperthyroidism-to-ophthalmopathy patients. To explore V-J signatures that distinguish ophthalmopathy from hyperthyroidism, a discovery set of around 100 patients was enrolled, made up of 43 with ophthalmopathy and fewer than 60 with stable hyperthyroidism. The study used signatures of the TCR beta repertoire to tell Graves' ophthalmopathy apart from Graves' hyperthyroidism and to predict which patients would progress to ophthalmopathy. An independent validation cohort comprised 18 hyperthyroidism patients and around 16 patients who later progressed from hyperthyroidism to ophthalmopathy. In a handful of hyperthyroidism patients, the T-cell repertoire of thyroid tissue was compared with the T-cell repertoire of blood.

CDR1 and CDR2 are drawn from the germline V gene (reference sequence): MNHEY, SMNVEV. Measured from the cysteine to the phenylalanine, the CDR3 is 16 residues long. Kept here is only the CDR3 DNA, which spans 48 bases and is read in frame from base 1. A patient counted as having stable hyperthyroidism if there was no progression to ophthalmopathy within 18 months of follow-up. Patients with hyperthyroidism were aged 18 to 65 years, had been newly diagnosed, and had a disease duration of less than 2 months. Patients with other autoimmune diseases, uncontrolled infections, pregnancy or lactation were excluded from the study. Clinical symptoms, serum thyroxine, TRAb, thyroid ultrasound and orbital computed tomography formed the basis of the diagnosis. Using Ficoll-Paque density gradient centrifugation, PBMCs were isolated from 8.5 to 10 ml of fresh peripheral blood. Total RNA was extracted using Trizol reagent, and RNA quality was checked on an Agilent 2100 Bioanalyzer.

Study-wide findings and limitations: Among expanded thyroid clonotypes with frequency above 0.001, most also showed up in blood, which suggests that blood repertoires may reflect the thyroid immune response. In cross-validation, the 13-signature model distinguished ophthalmopathy from stable hyperthyroidism with about 89% sensitivity and about 81% specificity, while in the test set the corresponding values were roughly 80% and 75%. In validation, the model predicted ophthalmopathy progression with about 71% sensitivity and roughly 72% specificity; 12 predicted patients were CT-confirmed with GO in a median of about 6.1 months. No statistical method was used to predetermine the sample size, and group allocation was not hidden from the investigators.

For repertoire sequencing, TCR beta CDR3 regions were amplified from RNA transcripts. The first round of RT-PCR was done with HTBI primers and the Qiagen OneStep RT-PCR kit, and was followed by a second round of multiplex PCR, then size selection and purification. The libraries underwent paired-end sequencing with 100 bp reads on an Illumina HiSeq2000. Under the source paper's analysis protocol: SOAPnuke was used for read processing, and reads with adapters, uncalled bases, a mean Phred below 15, or no exact constant-primer or identifier match were discarded. COPE v1.2.5 was used to merge the high-quality paired reads. Unique nucleotide sequences were defined as clonotypes and aligned to IMGT TRB V, D and J references using MiTCR v1.1. Analysis was restricted to V-J combinations with a frequency above 0.0001, which covered about 99% of repertoires. For each V-J combination, a TCR clonal expansion and chaos score was defined as F50 clonal expansion divided by the chaos observed in the TCRdist matrix. Welch's t-statistics and random forest were used to narrow the features down to 10 to 15 V-J combinations, which were then fed into a naive Bayes classifier. The similarity between thyroid and blood repertoires was quantified using the Morisita-Horn index. TCRdb ran its own pipeline on the public reads, namely fastp trimming at Q25 and MiXCR clone calling, and kept in-frame beta chains. Rows matching on CDR3 protein sequence are summarized as one entry with the most common DNA and genes. The V and J calls were not made by the authors but by TCRdb's processing. The sample records roughly 400,000 distinct CDR3 sequences, about 18% of which are singletons. The ten largest make up roughly 2.6% of the sample.

On this clonotype: Its antigen is currently not known. An end of the junction differs from the germline gene, which may be a read error.

Sample: peripheral blood. This receptor was identified in an adult woman with stable Graves' hyperthyroidism. The sequence joins TRBV27 to TRBJ2-2; no D gene call is confident. The nucleotide sequence is TGTGCCAGCAGCTTATCATCACACTTTAACACCGGGGAGCTGTTTTTT. Its coded protein is CASSLSSHFNTGELFF.